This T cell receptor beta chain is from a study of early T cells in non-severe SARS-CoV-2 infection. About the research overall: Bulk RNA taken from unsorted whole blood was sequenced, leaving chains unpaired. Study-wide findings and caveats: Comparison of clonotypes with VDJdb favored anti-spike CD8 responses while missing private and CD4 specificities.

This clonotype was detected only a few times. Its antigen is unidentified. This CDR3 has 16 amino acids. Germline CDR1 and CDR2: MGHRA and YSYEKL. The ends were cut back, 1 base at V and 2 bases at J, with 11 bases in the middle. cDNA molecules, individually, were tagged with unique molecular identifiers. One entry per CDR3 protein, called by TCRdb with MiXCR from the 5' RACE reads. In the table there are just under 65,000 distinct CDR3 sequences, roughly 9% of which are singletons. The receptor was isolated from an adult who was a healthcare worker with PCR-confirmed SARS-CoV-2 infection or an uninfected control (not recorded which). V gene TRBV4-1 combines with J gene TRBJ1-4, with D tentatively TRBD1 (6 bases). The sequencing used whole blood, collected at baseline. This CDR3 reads CASSQGQGTTNEKLFF. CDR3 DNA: TGCGCCAGCAGCCAAGGCCAGGGGACTACTAATGAAAAACTGTTTTTT.